Shown below are 27 T cell receptor beta chains from a single sample sequenced in a study of blood T cell repertoires in COVID-19 (dated by TCRdb to about 2020). Library preparation employed the immunoSEQ multiplex PCR assay. TCRdb retrieved this table from immuneACCESS and kept in-frame rearrangements only. Not all clones are present; in checked studies, unresolved V genes account for under half, and no reason is known for the remainder. Counted in this sample were under 300,000 clones; 79% of them appeared once. The biggest ten clones account for 3% to 4% of the sample. The sample consisted of peripheral blood. Every receptor here comes from a woman aged 40 to 50 with active or convalescent COVID-19.

This clone was detected only once. V gene TRBV6-4 combines with J gene TRBJ2-1, with 8 bases matching TRBD1. This CDR3 contains 17 residues. Germline V CDR1 and CDR2: MRHNA, SNTAGT. The trim removed 9 bases at V and 1 base at J, leaving 14 bases unmatched. CDR3 region: CARFPRQGMGSYNEQFF. DNA of the CDR3: TGTGCCAGGTTCCCTCGACAGGGGATGGGGTCCTACAATGAGCAGTTCTTC.

The J gene is TRBJ1-2, the V gene TRBV5-1; D is perhaps TRBD1 (6 bases). Germline V CDR1 and CDR2: SGHRS, YFSETQ. The V and J ends lost 4 bases and 8 bases respectively, with 12 bases between them. This CDR3 has 12 residues. Here the CDR3 DNA reads TGCGCCAGCAGCCCAGCGGGGGCAGGCTACACCTTC. Protein: CASSPAGAGYTF.

V gene TRBV27 combines with J gene TRBJ1-2; 10 bases fit TRBD1. The CDR3 runs 17 residues. Germline V gene sequence: CDR1 MNHEY, CDR2 SMNVEV (reference sequence). V trimming: 2 bases; J trimming: 7 bases; junction bases outside the gene matches: 13. The CDR3 protein is CASSLTPPDRGGGGYTF. CDR3 sequence (DNA): TGTGCCAGCAGTTTAACCCCCCCGGACAGGGGGGGTGGTGGCTACACCTTC.

The chain combines TRBV25-1 with TRBJ1-5; the D gene is possibly TRBD1 (5 bases). Germline CDR1 MGHDK, CDR2 SYGVNS. The CDR3 spans 15 residues. With 3 bases removed from V and 0 bases from J, the gap between germline ends came to 9 bases. The CDR3 is CASSEGRYSNQPQHF. The CDR3 DNA follows: TGTGCCAGCAGTGAGGGGCGGTATAGCAATCAGCCCCAGCATTTT.

This sequence joins TRBV4-1 and TRBJ2-1; 11 bases fit TRBD2. The CDR3 is 16 residues long. Losses at the gene ends were 2 bases for V and 10 bases for J; bases not matched to a gene: 10. Germline-derived CDR1 and CDR2 are MGHRA and YSYEKL. The CDR3 reads CASSQTYGLAGDEQFF. Written as DNA, the CDR3 is TGCGCCAGCAGCCAAACTTACGGACTAGCGGGCGACGAGCAGTTCTTC.

The chain carries TRBV7-6 and TRBJ1-5, with TRBD1 matching 9 bases. V lost 4 bases, J lost 3 bases, and 25 bases stayed unmatched. Germline CDR1 reads SGHVS; CDR2 reads FNYEAQ. The CDR3 totals 22 residues. The CDR3 protein is CASSSTAPDRGSFNRPNQPQHF. In DNA, the CDR3 is TGTGCCAGCAGCTCCACCGCTCCGGACAGGGGCTCCTTTAATCGCCCCAATCAGCCCCAGCATTTT. Full variable domain (outside the CDR3, taken from reference TRBV7-6 and TRBJ1-5): GAGVSQSPRYKVTKRGQDVALRCDPISGHVSLYWYRQALGQGPEFLTYFNYEAQQDKSGLPNDRFSAERPEGSISTLTIQRTEQRDSAMYRCASSSTAPDRGSFNRPNQPQHFGDGTRLSIL.

The chain has TRBV5-1 and TRBJ2-3; 13 bases map to TRBD2. The ends lost 2 bases at V and 2 bases at J; junction bases unmatched: 5. CDR3 length equals 17 residues. Germline lookup yields CDR1 SGHRS and CDR2 YFSETQ. The CDR3 loop reads CASSFRLAGGNTDTQYF. CDR3 nucleotide sequence: TGCGCCAGCAGCTTTCGACTAGCGGGGGGTAACACAGATACGCAGTATTTT.

The chain recombines TRBV7-2 with TRBJ2-1, with D possibly TRBD1 on 5 matching bases. The CDR3 is made up of 14 amino acids. Trimming removed 1 base from V and 4 bases from J, with 8 bases in between. The V gene's germline CDR1 is SGHTA and CDR2 FQGNSA. The CDR3 DNA reads as TGTGCCAGCAGCTTAGTAAGGGGATACAATGAGCAGTTCTTC. Translated, it gives CASSLVRGYNEQFF.

The chain couples TRBV9 to TRBJ1-1, with D perhaps TRBD1 (5 bases). CDR3 length: 13 residues. The V end was cut by 3 bases, the J end by 7 bases, with 13 bases between. Germline V gene lookup returns CDR1 SGDLS and CDR2 YYNGEE. The CDR3 sequence is CASSAQGYGEAFF. The CDR3 coding sequence is TGTGCCAGCAGCGCGCAGGGATACGGTGAAGCTTTCTTT.

The chain uses TRBV30 and TRBJ1-6; D is undetermined. V lost 4 bases and J 11 bases, leaving 12 bases between the germline ends. Germline-derived CDR1 and CDR2 are GTSNPN and SVGIG (reference sequence). The CDR3 consists of 12 residues. The CDR3 nucleotides read TGTGCCTGGAATGAGGGAAGAGCACCCCTCCACTTT. Translated: CAWNEGRAPLHF. Drawing the rest from reference TRBV30 and TRBJ1-6, the complete variable domain is SQTIHQWPATLVQPVGSPLSLECTVEGTSNPNLYWYRQAAGRGLQLLFYSVGIGQISSEVPQNLSASRPQDRQFILSSKKLLLSDSGFYLCAWNEGRAPLHFGNGTRLTVT.

As DNA, the CDR3 is TGTGCCAGCAGCCATTCCCGGGGCTACACCTTC. It translates to CASSHSRGYTF. The V and J genes are TRBV7-9 and TRBJ1-2; D gene ambiguous. Germline V gives CDR1 SEHNR, CDR2 FQNEAQ (reference sequence). The CDR3 is 11 residues long. Between the trimmed V and J ends, which lost 5 bases and 8 bases, there was a span of 9 bases.

The gene calls are TRBV13 and TRBJ2-3, with 8 bases aligning to TRBD2. Germline assignment: CDR1 PRHDT and CDR2 FYEKMQ (reference sequence). The CDR3 totals 17 residues. Trimming took 2 bases from V and 0 from J; bases not matched to a gene: 7. CDR3 region: CASSLRISGVSTDTQYF. The CDR3 DNA is TGTGCCAGCAGCTTACGGATTAGCGGGGTGAGCACAGATACGCAGTATTTT. Filled out from reference TRBV13 and TRBJ2-3, the complete variable domain reads AAGVIQSPRHLIKEKRETATLKCYPIPRHDTVYWYQQGPGQDPQFLISFYEKMQSDKGSIPDRFSAQQFSDYHSELNMSSLELGDSALYFCASSLRISGVSTDTQYFGPGTRLTVL.

The chain employs TRBV28 and TRBJ1-2; D perhaps matches TRBD1 (5 bases). The CDR3 extends over 15 amino acids. Germline loops: CDR1 MDHEN, CDR2 SYDVKM. V was clipped by 5 bases and J by 1 base, with 14 bases between them. The CDR3 DNA reads as TGTGCCAGCAGTCTCTCGGGGGGACGTAACTATGGCTACACCTTC. Protein sequence: CASSLSGGRNYGYTF.

This clone has a single count. V is TRBV6-4 and J is TRBJ2-2; D is ambiguous. Germline lookup yields CDR1 MRHNA and CDR2 SNTAGT. The CDR3 sequence is 16 residues long. Deletions cut 0 bases from V and 1 base from J, with 9 bases between. Here the CDR3 reads CASSDSAAENTGELFF. CDR3 coding DNA: TGTGCCAGCAGTGACTCCGCGGCAGAGAACACCGGGGAGCTGTTTTTT.

The V gene is TRBV12-3 or TRBV12-4, the J gene TRBJ1-2; D may be TRBD1 (6 bases). This CDR3 is built from 13 residues. Trimming shortened V by 5 bases and J by 4 bases, and 11 bases separated the two germline ends. The CDR3 sequence is CASSQGFGYGYTF. The CDR3 DNA is TGTGCCAGCAGTCAGGGGTTTGGCTATGGCTACACCTTC.

The chain combines TRBV19 with TRBJ1-5; a weak D match, TRBD1 (6 bases). V was pared by 5 bases and J by 4 bases, with 12 bases between. The CDR3 consists of 14 residues. CDR1 and CDR2 from the germline V gene are LNHDA and SQIVND (reference sequence). CDR3 sequence: CASSPRTANQPQHF. The CDR3 coding sequence is TGTGCCAGTAGTCCCCGGACAGCTAATCAGCCCCAGCATTTT.

The chain recombines TRBV7-3 with TRBJ1-3, with D uncertain. Trimming took 1 base from V and 4 from J, leaving 5 bases between them. In germline, CDR1 is SGHTA, CDR2 FQGTGA. The CDR3 consists of 13 residues. The CDR3 here is CASSLSQGNTIYF. CDR3 in DNA: TGTGCCAGCAGCTTAAGTCAGGGAAACACCATATATTTT.

The chain combines TRBV19 with TRBJ2-2; D remains unclear. V dropped 5 bases and J dropped 5 bases, with 12 bases sitting between them. CDR3 length: 14 residues. The germline CDR1 and CDR2 sequences are LNHDA and SQIVND (reference sequence). For the CDR3, the DNA is TGTGCCAGTAGTGCTCCCCGAGATACCGGGGAGCTGTTTTTT. Protein product: CASSAPRDTGELFF.

The chain joins TRBV28 to TRBJ2-2; possible D gene TRBD1, 6 bases. The CDR3 contains 15 residues. Trimming took off 6 bases at V and 0 bases at J, with 11 bases between the two ends. Germline V gene data show CDR1 as MDHEN and CDR2 as SYDVKM. CDR3 bases: TGTGCCAGCAGCCAGGGACACTCGAACACCGGGGAGCTGTTTTTT. Protein product: CASSQGHSNTGELFF.

The chain uses TRBV28 and TRBJ1-2, with D hard to call. The germline CDR1 and CDR2 sequences are MDHEN and SYDVKM. The germline V and J ends were trimmed by 1 base and 4 bases, with 19 bases remaining between them. The CDR3 runs 17 residues. In DNA form, the CDR3 reads TGTGCCAGCAGTTTATCTCTCGGGTCGACGATTGGCTATGGCTACACCTTC. Protein: CASSLSLGSTIGYGYTF.

This chain uses TRBV5-1 with TRBJ1-2, with D possibly being TRBD1 (6 bases). Germline CDR1 SGHRS, CDR2 YFSETQ. Trimming took 4 bases from V and 5 from J, leaving 18 bases between them. This CDR3 is 15 amino acids long. The CDR3 DNA sequence: TGCGCCAGCAGCCCCGGAGAGCCGACAGGTTATGGCTACACCTTC. Translated, it gives CASSPGEPTGYGYTF.

The CDR3 DNA reads TGTGCCAGCAGCCCGCACGAGGGGGCCCTATGGGACACTGAAGCTTTCTTT. Its protein is CASSPHEGALWDTEAFF. The rearrangement joins TRBV5-8 to TRBJ1-1; TRBD1 matches 7 bases. This CDR3 is built from 17 residues. CDR1 is SGHTS, CDR2 YDEGEE, per germline. With 4 bases clipped from V and 3 bases from J, the junction kept 15 bases outside the gene matches.

CDR3 region: CASSPGQGPQPQHF. CDR3 DNA sequence: TGCGCCAGCAGTCCCGGACAGGGCCCTCAGCCCCAGCATTTT. The rearrangement joins TRBV4-1 to TRBJ1-5, with TRBD1 matching over 8 bases. The CDR3 extends over 14 amino acids. Germline assignment: CDR1 MGHRA and CDR2 YSYEKL. V was clipped by 6 bases and J by 6 bases; unmatched bases: 7.

The chain joins TRBV5-1 to TRBJ1-1; 8 nucleotides match TRBD1. V trimming: 4 bases; J trimming: 1 base; junction bases outside the gene matches: 6. The CDR3 spans 15 residues. Germline V gives CDR1 SGHRS, CDR2 YFSETQ. This CDR3 is CASSPRTGPNTEAFF. In DNA, the CDR3 is TGCGCCAGCAGCCCCCGGACAGGGCCGAACACTGAAGCTTTCTTT.

This clone showed up just a few times. The rearrangement uses TRBV5-1 and TRBJ1-2; a weak D match, TRBD1 (6 bases). CDR3 length: 13 amino acids. V was pared by 3 bases and J by 0 bases, with 6 bases between. CDR1 and CDR2 (germline): SGHRS, YFSETQ. CDR3 sequence reads: CASSWTANYGYTF. For the CDR3, the DNA is TGCGCCAGCAGCTGGACAGCTAACTATGGCTACACCTTC.

The CDR3: CASSLMLGGLGYGYTF. The CDR3 region has the DNA TGTGCCAGCAGCTTAATGCTGGGGGGGCTCGGCTATGGCTACACCTTC. V and J are TRBV7-8 and TRBJ1-2; TRBD1 might be the D (6 bases). Deletions cut 2 bases from V and 4 bases from J, with 17 bases between. The CDR3 loop spans 16 amino acids. Germline loops: CDR1 SGHVS, CDR2 FQNEAQ.

This clone was recorded a few times. The chain carries TRBV7-9 and TRBJ1-4; tentative D call: TRBD1 (5 bases). CDR3 size: 17 residues. CDR1 SEHNR and CDR2 FQNEAQ come from the germline V gene (reference sequence). Trimming left V 5 bases short and J 0 bases short, with 16 bases between. The CDR3 sequence: CASSPRDFGATNEKLFF. In DNA form, the CDR3 reads TGTGCCAGCAGCCCGCGGGACTTTGGCGCAACTAATGAAAAACTGTTTTTT.